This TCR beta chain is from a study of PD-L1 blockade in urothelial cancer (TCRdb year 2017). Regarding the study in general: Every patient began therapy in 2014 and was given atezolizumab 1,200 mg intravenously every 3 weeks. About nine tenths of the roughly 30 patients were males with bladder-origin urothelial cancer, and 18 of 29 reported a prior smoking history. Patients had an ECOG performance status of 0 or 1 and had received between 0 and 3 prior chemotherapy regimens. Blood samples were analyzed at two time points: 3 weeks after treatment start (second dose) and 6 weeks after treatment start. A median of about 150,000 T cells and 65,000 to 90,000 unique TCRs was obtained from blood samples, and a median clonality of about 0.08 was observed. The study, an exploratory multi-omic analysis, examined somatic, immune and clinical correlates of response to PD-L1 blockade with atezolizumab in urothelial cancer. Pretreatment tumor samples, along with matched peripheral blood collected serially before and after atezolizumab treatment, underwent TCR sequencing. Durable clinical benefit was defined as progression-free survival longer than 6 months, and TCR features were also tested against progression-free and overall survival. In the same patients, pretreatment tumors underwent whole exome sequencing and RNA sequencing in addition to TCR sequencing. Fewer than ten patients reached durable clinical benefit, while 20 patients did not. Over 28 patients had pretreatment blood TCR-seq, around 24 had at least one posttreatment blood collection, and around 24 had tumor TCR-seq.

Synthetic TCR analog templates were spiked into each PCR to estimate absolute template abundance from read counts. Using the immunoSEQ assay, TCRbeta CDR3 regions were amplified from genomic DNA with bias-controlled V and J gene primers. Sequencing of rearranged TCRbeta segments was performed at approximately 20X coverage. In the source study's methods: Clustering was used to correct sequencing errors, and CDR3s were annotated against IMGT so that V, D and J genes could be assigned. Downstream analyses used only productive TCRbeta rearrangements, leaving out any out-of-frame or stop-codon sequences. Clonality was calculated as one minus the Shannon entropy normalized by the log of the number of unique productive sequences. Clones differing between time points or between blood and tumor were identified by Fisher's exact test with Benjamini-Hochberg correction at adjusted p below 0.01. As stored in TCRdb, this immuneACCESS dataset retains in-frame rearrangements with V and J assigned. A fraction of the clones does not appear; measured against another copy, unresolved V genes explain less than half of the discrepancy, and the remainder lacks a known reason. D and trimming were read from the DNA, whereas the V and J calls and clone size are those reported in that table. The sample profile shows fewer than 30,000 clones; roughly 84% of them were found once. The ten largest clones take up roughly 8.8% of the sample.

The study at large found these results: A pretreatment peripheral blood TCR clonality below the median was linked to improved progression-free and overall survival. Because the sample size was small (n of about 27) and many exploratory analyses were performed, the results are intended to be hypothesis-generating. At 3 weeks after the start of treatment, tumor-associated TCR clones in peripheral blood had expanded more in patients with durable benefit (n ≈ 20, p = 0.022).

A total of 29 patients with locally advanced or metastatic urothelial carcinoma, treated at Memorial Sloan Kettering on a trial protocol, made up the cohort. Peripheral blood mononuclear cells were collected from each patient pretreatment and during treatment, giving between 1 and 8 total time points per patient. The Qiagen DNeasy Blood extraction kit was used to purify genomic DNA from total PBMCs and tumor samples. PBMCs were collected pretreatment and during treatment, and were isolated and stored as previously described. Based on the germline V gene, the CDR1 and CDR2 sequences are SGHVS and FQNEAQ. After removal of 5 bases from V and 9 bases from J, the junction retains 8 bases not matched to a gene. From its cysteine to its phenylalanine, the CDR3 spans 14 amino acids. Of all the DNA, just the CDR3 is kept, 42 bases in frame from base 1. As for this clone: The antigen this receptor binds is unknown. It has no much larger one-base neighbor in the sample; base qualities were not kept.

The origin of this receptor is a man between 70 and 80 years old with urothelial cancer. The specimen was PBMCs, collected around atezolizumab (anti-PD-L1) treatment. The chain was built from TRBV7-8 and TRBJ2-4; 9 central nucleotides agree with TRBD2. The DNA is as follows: TGTGCCAGCAGCCAGACGACTAGCGGCCCCATTCAGTACTTC. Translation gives CASSQTTSGPIQYF.